One sample yielded the 29 T cell receptor beta chains listed below, sequenced in a study of T cell responses to AZD1222 COVID-19 vaccine. Libraries were prepared by immunoSEQ multiplex PCR; TCRdb keeps only in-frame clonotypes and omits some of them. This table holds some 120,000 clones, 80% to 90% found once. The sequencing used peripheral blood, collected on day 0 of AZD1222 vaccination. All receptors derive from an adult in good health.

V is TRBV29-1 and J is TRBJ2-1; D is possibly TRBD1 (6 bases). There are 16 residues in the CDR3. Trimming stripped 1 base from V and 4 bases from J, with 17 bases between. The germline CDR1 and CDR2 sequences are SQVTM and ANQGSEA. CDR3 sequence: CSVEVLSGVGYNEQFF. CDR3 bases: TGCAGCGTTGAAGTTCTGTCAGGGGTCGGGTACAATGAGCAGTTCTTC.

The chain couples TRBV6-4 to TRBJ2-3; 13 bases are a match to TRBD2. The CDR3 contains 14 residues. From germline, CDR1 is MRHNA and CDR2 SNTAGT. J gave up 5 bases and V 4 bases, and 0 bases lay outside the gene matches. CDR3 nucleotide sequence: TGTGCCAGCAGTGGGACTAGCGGGGGAGATACGCAGTATTTT. Translating gives CASSGTSGGDTQYF.

The rearrangement joins TRBV7-3 to TRBJ2-5; 14 bases fit TRBD2. The germline V gene encodes CDR1 SGHTA and CDR2 FQGTGA. Unmatched junction bases numbered 13, after V lost 2 bases and J lost 2 bases. The CDR3 consists of 20 residues. CDR3 sequence: CASSLQNPGLAGEVQETQYF. The CDR3 nucleotides read TGTGCCAGCAGCTTACAAAATCCGGGACTAGCGGGAGAGGTTCAAGAGACCCAGTACTTC.

This rearrangement joins TRBV11-3 to TRBJ2-5, with a tentative D call TRBD2 (6 bases). The CDR3 runs to 13 residues. With 5 bases removed from V and 3 bases from J, the gap between germline ends came to 10 bases. Looked up from germline, CDR1 is SGHNT and CDR2 is YENEEA. Written as DNA, the CDR3 is TGTGCCAGCAGCCCCCGGGGGAAAGAGACCCAGTACTTC. It encodes CASSPRGKETQYF.

The rearrangement joins TRBV12-5 to TRBJ2-2, with 7 bases lining up with TRBD1. The CDR3 is made up of 17 amino acids. Trimming took 0 bases from V and 1 from J; bases not matched to a gene: 5. Germline V gene sequence: CDR1 LGHNT, CDR2 FRNRAP. This chain's CDR3 is CASGLVRTGENTGELFF. The CDR3 DNA reads TGTGCTAGTGGTTTGGTACGCACAGGGGAGAACACCGGGGAGCTGTTTTTT.

The gene calls are TRBV18 and TRBJ2-5, with D hard to call. Germline V CDR1 and CDR2: KGHSH, LQKENI. This CDR3 region has 13 residues. The V end was cut by 3 bases, the J end by 4 bases, with 9 bases between. Here the CDR3 DNA reads TGTGCCAGCTCACCGGGTCGGATAGAGACCCAGTACTTC. It codes for CASSPGRIETQYF.

This chain's CDR3 is CASKLTGGGNQPQHF. In nucleotides, the CDR3 is TGTGCCAGTAAACTTACAGGGGGCGGGAATCAGCCCCAGCATTTT. The chain couples TRBV19 to TRBJ1-5, with TRBD1 matching 9 bases. The germline CDR1 and CDR2 sequences are LNHDA and SQIVND (reference sequence). This CDR3 region has 15 residues. V was clipped by 7 bases and J by 4 bases; unmatched bases: 8.

This clone appeared a single time. The chain is built from TRBV7-9 and TRBJ1-2; TRBD1 matches 9 bases. With 6 bases clipped from V and 8 bases from J, the junction kept 22 bases outside the gene matches. Germline V gene data show CDR1 as SEHNR and CDR2 as FQNEAQ (reference sequence). This CDR3 comprises 18 residues. This chain's CDR3 is CASSPTYLTGTGSNGYTF. CDR3 in DNA: TGTGCCAGCAGTCCAACGTATCTCACCGGGACAGGGTCCAACGGCTACACCTTC.

The chain joins TRBV24-1 to TRBJ2-5, with D perhaps TRBD1 or TRBD2 (6 bases each). In germline, CDR1 is KGHDR, CDR2 SFDVKD. The ends were cut back, 3 bases at V and 5 bases at J, with 18 bases in the middle. The CDR3 has 16 residues. CDR3 nucleotides: TGTGCCACCAGTGATCATGGGGGGCCGGGAAGGGAGACCCAGTACTTC. It translates to CATSDHGGPGRETQYF.

This clone showed up just once. This chain uses TRBV20-1 with TRBJ2-1, with D hard to call. Trimming took 5 bases from V and 9 from J, leaving 11 bases between them. Germline V gene data show CDR1 as DFQATT and CDR2 as SNEGSKA (reference sequence). The CDR3 spans 11 residues. The CDR3 is CSAFDRGEQFF. CDR3 nucleotides: TGCAGTGCTTTCGACCGAGGTGAGCAGTTCTTC.

The chain has TRBV10-2 and TRBJ2-3, with 11 bases matching TRBD2. Looked up from germline, CDR1 is WSHSY and CDR2 is SAAADI. V lost 2 bases and J lost 0; bases outside the gene matches: 4. CDR3 length: 17 amino acids. DNA for the CDR3: TGCGCCAGCAGTGAGCCTAGACTAGCGGGGAGCACAGATACGCAGTATTTT. Its translation: CASSEPRLAGSTDTQYF.

The rearrangement links TRBV11-2 to TRBJ2-7; maybe TRBD2 (5 bases). The CDR3 covers 13 residues. CDR1 and CDR2 from the germline V gene are SGHAT and FQNNGV. V lost 4 bases to trimming and J lost 2 bases, with 9 bases between them. CDR3 protein: CASSSTRTYEQYF. The CDR3 DNA sequence: TGTGCCAGCAGCTCCACTAGGACCTACGAGCAGTACTTC.

CDR3 nucleotide sequence: TGTGCCAGCAGCCAAGATACCTATGGCTACACCTTC. This translates into CASSQDTYGYTF. This chain connects TRBV14 to TRBJ1-2; D call uncertain. Germline CDR1 is SGHDN and CDR2 is FVKESK. The V end lost 0 bases, the J end lost 4 bases, and 3 bases lay between the germline ends. CDR3 length: 12 residues.

V gene TRBV6-5 combines with J gene TRBJ2-7; possible D gene TRBD2, 5 bases. The CDR3 runs to 14 residues. Germline V gene lookup returns CDR1 MNHEY and CDR2 SVGAGI. Trimming removed 6 bases at V and 7 bases at J, with 19 bases between. CDR3 DNA sequence: TGTGCCAGCAGGGACTTCCTAGGCCTTGATGAGCAGTACTTC. Its translation: CASRDFLGLDEQYF.

The rearrangement links TRBV7-9 to TRBJ1-2; D remains ambiguous. Germline V CDR1 and CDR2: SEHNR, FQNEAQ (reference sequence). With 3 bases removed from V and 7 bases from J, the gap between germline ends came to 6 bases. This CDR3 is built from 11 residues. CDR3 nucleotide sequence: TGTGCCAGCAGCTTTCAGGCTGGCTACACCTTC. Translation: CASSFQAGYTF. The full variable domain, its missing parts supplied by reference TRBV7-9 and TRBJ1-2, is DTGVSQNPRHKITKRGQNVTFRCDPISEHNRLYWYRQTLGQGPEFLTYFQNEAQLEKSRLLSDRFSAERPKGSFSTLEIQRTEQGDSAMYLCASSFQAGYTFGSGTRLTVV.

The gene calls are TRBV7-2 and TRBJ1-3; D is uncertain. Germline CDR1 reads SGHTA; CDR2 reads FQGNSA. The CDR3 runs to 14 residues. V lost 0 bases and J lost 2, with 5 bases in between. CDR3 in DNA: TGTGCCAGCAGCTTAGCAGGGACTGGAAACACCATATATTTT. Translating gives CASSLAGTGNTIYF.

This chain links TRBV5-1 with TRBJ1-1, with a possible D match to TRBD1 (6 bases). With 3 bases removed from V and 1 base from J, the gap between germline ends came to 13 bases. CDR1 is SGHRS, CDR2 YFSETQ, per germline. This CDR3 contains 15 residues. In DNA, the CDR3 is TGCGCCAGCAGCTATAGCGGACAGACGAACACTGAAGCTTTCTTT. Amino acid sequence: CASSYSGQTNTEAFF.

This chain uses TRBV2 with TRBJ1-5, with D unresolved. The V end lost 6 bases, the J end lost 2 bases, and 8 bases lay between the germline ends. This CDR3 comprises 13 residues. In germline, CDR1 is SNHLY, CDR2 FYNNEI. CDR3 region: CASRDDGNQPQHF. In nucleotides, the CDR3 is TGTGCCAGCAGGGACGACGGCAATCAGCCCCAGCATTTT.

This chain joins TRBV5-1 and TRBJ1-1; possibly TRBD1 for D (6 bases). The V gene lost 4 bases and the J gene lost 3 bases, with 13 bases spanning the gap. CDR3 length: 14 residues. CDR1 and CDR2 from the germline V gene are SGHRS and YFSETQ. The CDR3, as DNA: TGCGCCAGCAGCCCCGAGGGGGGGTACACTGAAGCTTTCTTT. Translation gives CASSPEGGYTEAFF.

The chain joins TRBV5-6 to TRBJ2-7; 7 bases are a match to TRBD1. V shed 4 bases and J 1 base; nucleotides not matched to a gene: 5. This CDR3 is built from 14 residues. CDR1 is SGHDT, CDR2 YYEEEE, per germline. This CDR3 reads CASSPETGSYEQYF. CDR3 sequence (DNA): TGTGCCAGCAGCCCCGAGACAGGGTCCTACGAGCAGTACTTC.

CDR3 region: CASRTSGRNEQFF. In nucleotides, the CDR3 is TGTGCCAGTCGGACTAGCGGACGCAATGAGCAGTTCTTC. The chain has TRBV6-5 and TRBJ2-1; 10 bases align to TRBD2. CDR3 size: 13 residues. Germline V gene data show CDR1 as MNHEY and CDR2 as SVGAGI. V dropped 9 bases and J dropped 6; count of bases not matched to a gene: 5.

This sequence joins TRBV7-9 and TRBJ1-2; 7 bases line up with TRBD1. The CDR3 loop spans 12 amino acids. Germline V gives CDR1 SEHNR, CDR2 FQNEAQ (reference sequence). The J segment lost 8 bases and the V segment lost 5 bases, leaving 5 bases of the junction unmatched. The CDR3 DNA reads as TGTGCCAGCAGCAACCACAGGGGAGGCTACACCTTC. Its translation: CASSNHRGGYTF.

This clone was detected only a few times. The CDR3 sequence: CASSLYRTGNQPQHF. The CDR3 DNA follows: TGTGCCAGCAGCCTATACAGGACAGGGAATCAGCCCCAGCATTTT. The chain couples TRBV7-8 to TRBJ1-5; 8 bases line up with TRBD1. Germline V lookup: CDR1 SGHVS, CDR2 FQNEAQ. The CDR3 is 15 residues long. Unmatched junction bases numbered 7, after V lost 5 bases and J lost 4 bases.

The chain combines TRBV7-3 with TRBJ2-1; D may correspond to TRBD1 or TRBD2 (5 bases each). This CDR3 is built from 17 residues. Germline assignment: CDR1 SGHTA and CDR2 FQGTGA. V was pared by 0 bases and J by 10 bases, with 22 bases between. The CDR3 nucleotides are TGTGCCAGCAGCTTAACGTTGGGTCGGGGCAGAGAGGAGGAGCAGTTCTTC. It encodes CASSLTLGRGREEEQFF.

The gene calls are TRBV28 and TRBJ2-2, with 8 bases that match TRBD2. The CDR3 has 17 residues. Germline CDR1 is MDHEN and CDR2 is SYDVKM. The trim removed 2 bases at V and 4 bases at J, leaving 9 bases unmatched. The CDR3 nucleotides read TGTGCCAGCAGTTTAACCCGGAGTAGCGGGGCCACCGGGGAGCTGTTTTTT. It is translated as CASSLTRSSGATGELFF.

The chain has TRBV7-8 and TRBJ2-5; D possibly matches TRBD1 or TRBD2 (6 bases each). The V end lost 0 bases, the J end lost 4 bases, and 12 bases lay between the germline ends. The length of the CDR3 is 15 residues. Per the germline V gene, CDR1 is SGHVS and CDR2 is FQNEAQ. The CDR3, as DNA: TGTGCCAGCAGCTTAGCGGTGGGGGGCGCAGAGACCCAGTACTTC. As protein: CASSLAVGGAETQYF.

The chain joins TRBV7-8 to TRBJ1-2; the D is unclear. The V gene lost 3 bases and the J gene lost 5 bases, with 10 bases spanning the gap. This CDR3 has 13 residues. Germline lookup yields CDR1 SGHVS and CDR2 FQNEAQ. The CDR3 DNA sequence: TGTGCCAGCAGCTTGGGCAGGTCGTATGGCTACACCTTC. This encodes CASSLGRSYGYTF. Full variable domain (rest looked up from reference TRBV7-8 and TRBJ1-2): GAGVSQSPRYKVAKRGQDVALRCDPISGHVSLFWYQQALGQGPEFLTYFQNEAQLDKSGLPSDRFFAERPEGSVSTLKIQRTQQEDSAVYLCASSLGRSYGYTFGSGTRLTVV.

CDR3 DNA: TGTGCCAGCAGCCAGGGTTACAATCAGCCCCAGCATTTT. Amino acids: CASSQGYNQPQHF. The chain couples TRBV6-5 to TRBJ1-5; TRBD1 is a possible D gene (5 bases). Germline CDR1 MNHEY, CDR2 SVGAGI. Trimming took off 6 bases at V and 3 bases at J, with 9 bases between the two ends. The CDR3 extends over 13 amino acids.

CDR3 sequence reads: CASSLEHTNYGYTF. Written as DNA, the CDR3 is TGTGCCAGCAGCTTAGAACACACTAACTATGGCTACACCTTC. The chain employs TRBV7-2 and TRBJ1-2; unclear D gene. V was pared by 1 base and J by 0 bases, with 6 bases between. The CDR3 loop spans 14 amino acids. CDR1 and CDR2 from the germline V gene are SGHTA and FQGNSA.